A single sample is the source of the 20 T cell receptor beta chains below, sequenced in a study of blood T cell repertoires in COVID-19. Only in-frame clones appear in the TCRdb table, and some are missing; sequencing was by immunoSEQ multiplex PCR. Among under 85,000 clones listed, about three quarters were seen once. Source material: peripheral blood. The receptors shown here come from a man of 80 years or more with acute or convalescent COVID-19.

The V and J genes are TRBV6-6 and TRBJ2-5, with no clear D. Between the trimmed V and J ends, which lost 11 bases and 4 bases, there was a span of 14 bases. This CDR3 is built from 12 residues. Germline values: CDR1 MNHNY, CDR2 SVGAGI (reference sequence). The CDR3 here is CASSEARETQYF. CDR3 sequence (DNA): TGTGCCTCGAGCGAAGCCCGAGAGACCCAGTACTTC.

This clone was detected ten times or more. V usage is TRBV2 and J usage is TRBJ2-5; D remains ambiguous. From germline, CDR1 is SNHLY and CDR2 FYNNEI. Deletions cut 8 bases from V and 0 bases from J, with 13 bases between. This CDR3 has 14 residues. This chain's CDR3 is CASWSDEYQETQYF. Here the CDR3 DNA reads TGTGCCAGCTGGAGCGACGAGTACCAAGAGACCCAGTACTTC.

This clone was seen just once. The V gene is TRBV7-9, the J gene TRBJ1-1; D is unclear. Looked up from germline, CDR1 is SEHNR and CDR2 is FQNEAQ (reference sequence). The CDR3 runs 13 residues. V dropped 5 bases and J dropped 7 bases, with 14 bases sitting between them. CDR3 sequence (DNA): TGTGCCAGCAGCCTCGGAGACGGCATTGAAGCTTTCTTT. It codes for CASSLGDGIEAFF.

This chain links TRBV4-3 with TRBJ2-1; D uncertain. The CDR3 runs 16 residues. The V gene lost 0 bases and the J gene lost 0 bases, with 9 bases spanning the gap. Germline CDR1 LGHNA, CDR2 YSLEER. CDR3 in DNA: TGCGCCAGCAGCCAAGATCCCCCGGGCTCCTACAATGAGCAGTTCTTC. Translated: CASSQDPPGSYNEQFF.

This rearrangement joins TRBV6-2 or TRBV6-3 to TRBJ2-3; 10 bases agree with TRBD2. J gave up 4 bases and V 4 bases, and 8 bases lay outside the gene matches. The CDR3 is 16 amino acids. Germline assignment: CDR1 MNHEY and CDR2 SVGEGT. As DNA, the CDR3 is TGTGCCAGCAGTTCCCGCCGGACTAGCGGCCCAGATACGCAGTATTTT. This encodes CASSSRRTSGPDTQYF.

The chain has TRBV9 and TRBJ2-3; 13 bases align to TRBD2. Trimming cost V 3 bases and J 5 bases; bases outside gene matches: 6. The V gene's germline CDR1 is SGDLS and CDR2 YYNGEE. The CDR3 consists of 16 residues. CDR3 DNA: TGTGCCAGCAGCGCCCCGGGACTAGCGGGACAAGATACGCAGTATTTT. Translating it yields CASSAPGLAGQDTQYF.

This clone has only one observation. The CDR3 DNA reads TGTGCCAGCAGCTTAGAGGGACTTGGCTACACCTTC. It translates to CASSLEGLGYTF. J is TRBJ1-2 and V is TRBV7-2; perhaps TRBD1 as D (5 bases). Germline CDR1 reads SGHTA; CDR2 reads FQGNSA. The CDR3 totals 12 residues. Trimming removed 1 base at V and 7 bases at J, with 7 bases between.

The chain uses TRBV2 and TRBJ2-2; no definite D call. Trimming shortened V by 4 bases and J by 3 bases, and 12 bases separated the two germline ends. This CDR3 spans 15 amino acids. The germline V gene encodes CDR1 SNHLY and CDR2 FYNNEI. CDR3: CASSARSPHTGELFF. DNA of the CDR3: TGTGCCAGCAGTGCGCGGTCCCCCCACACCGGGGAGCTGTTTTTT. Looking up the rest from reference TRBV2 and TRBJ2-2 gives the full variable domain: EPEVTQTPSHQVTQMGQEVILRCVPISNHLYFYWYRQILGQKVEFLVSFYNNEISEKSEIFDDQFSVERPDGSNFTLKIRSTKLEDSAMYFCASSARSPHTGELFFGEGSRLTVL.

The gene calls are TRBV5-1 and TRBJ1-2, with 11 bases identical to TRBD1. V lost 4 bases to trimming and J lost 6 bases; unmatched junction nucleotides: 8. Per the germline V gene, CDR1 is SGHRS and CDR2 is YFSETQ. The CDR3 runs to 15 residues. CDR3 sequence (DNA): TGCGCCAGCAGCCCCCAATGGACAGGGGGCGATGGCTACACCTTC. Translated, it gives CASSPQWTGGDGYTF. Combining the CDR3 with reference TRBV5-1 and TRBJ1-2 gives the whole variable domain KAGVTQTPRYLIKTRGQQVTLSCSPISGHRSVSWYQQTPGQGLQFLFEYFSETQRNKGNFPGRFSGRQFSNSRSEMNVSTLELGDSALYLCASSPQWTGGDGYTFGSGTRLTVV.

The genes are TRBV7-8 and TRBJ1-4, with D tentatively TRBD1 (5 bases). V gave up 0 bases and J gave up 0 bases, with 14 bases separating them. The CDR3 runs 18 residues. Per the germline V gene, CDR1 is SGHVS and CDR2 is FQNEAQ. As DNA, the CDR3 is TGTGCCAGCAGCTTAGCCCCTAGTCTGACAGCAACTAATGAAAAACTGTTTTTT. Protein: CASSLAPSLTATNEKLFF.

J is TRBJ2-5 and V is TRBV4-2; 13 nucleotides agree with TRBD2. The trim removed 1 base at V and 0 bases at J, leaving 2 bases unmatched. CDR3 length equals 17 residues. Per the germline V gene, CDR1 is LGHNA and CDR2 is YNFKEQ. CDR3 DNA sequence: TGTGCCAGCAGCCAAGTAGGACTAGCGGGGGACCAAGAGACCCAGTACTTC. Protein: CASSQVGLAGDQETQYF.

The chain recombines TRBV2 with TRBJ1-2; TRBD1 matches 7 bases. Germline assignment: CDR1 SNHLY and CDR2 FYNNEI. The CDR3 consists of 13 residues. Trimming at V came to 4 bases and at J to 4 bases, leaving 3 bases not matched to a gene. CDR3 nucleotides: TGTGCCAGCAGTGGAACAGGGGCCTATGGCTACACCTTC. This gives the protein CASSGTGAYGYTF.

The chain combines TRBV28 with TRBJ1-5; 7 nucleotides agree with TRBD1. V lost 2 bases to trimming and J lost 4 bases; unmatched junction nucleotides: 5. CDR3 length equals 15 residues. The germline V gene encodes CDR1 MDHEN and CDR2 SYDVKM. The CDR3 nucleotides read TGTGCCAGCAGTTTAGCGCAGGGGGTTAATCAGCCCCAGCATTTT. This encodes CASSLAQGVNQPQHF.

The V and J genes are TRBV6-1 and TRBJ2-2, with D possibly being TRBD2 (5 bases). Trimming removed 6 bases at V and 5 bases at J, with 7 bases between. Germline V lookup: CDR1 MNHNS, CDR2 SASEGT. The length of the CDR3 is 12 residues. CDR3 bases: TGTGCCAGCAGACCGGGGACCGGGGAGCTGTTTTTT. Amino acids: CASRPGTGELFF.

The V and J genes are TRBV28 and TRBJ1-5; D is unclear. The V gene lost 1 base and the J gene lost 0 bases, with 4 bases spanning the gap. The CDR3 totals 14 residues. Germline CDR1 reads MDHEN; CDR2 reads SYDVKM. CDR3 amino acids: CASSLLYSNQPQHF. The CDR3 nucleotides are TGTGCCAGCAGTTTATTATATAGCAATCAGCCCCAGCATTTT.

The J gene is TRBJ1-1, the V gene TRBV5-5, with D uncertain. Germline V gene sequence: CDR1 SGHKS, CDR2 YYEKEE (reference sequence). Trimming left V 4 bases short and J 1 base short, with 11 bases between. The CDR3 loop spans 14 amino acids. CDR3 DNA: TGTGCCAGCAGCCTACCACCAGGGAACACTGAAGCTTTCTTT. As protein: CASSLPPGNTEAFF.

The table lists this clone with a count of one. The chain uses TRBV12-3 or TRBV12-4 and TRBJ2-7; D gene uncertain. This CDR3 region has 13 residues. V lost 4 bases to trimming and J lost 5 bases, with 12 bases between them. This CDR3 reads CASSSRGSHEQYF. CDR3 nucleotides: TGTGCCAGCAGTTCACGAGGTTCGCACGAGCAGTACTTC.

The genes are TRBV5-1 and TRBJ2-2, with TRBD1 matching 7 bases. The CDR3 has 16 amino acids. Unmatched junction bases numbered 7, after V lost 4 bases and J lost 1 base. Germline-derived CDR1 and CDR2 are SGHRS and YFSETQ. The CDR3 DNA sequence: TGCGCCAGCAGCCTCCAGGGACAGATGAACACCGGGGAGCTGTTTTTT. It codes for CASSLQGQMNTGELFF.

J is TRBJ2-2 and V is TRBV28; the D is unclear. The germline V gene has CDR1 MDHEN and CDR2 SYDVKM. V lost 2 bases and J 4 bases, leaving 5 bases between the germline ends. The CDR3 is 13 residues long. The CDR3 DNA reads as TGTGCCAGCAGTTTAGCTATCACCGGGGAGCTGTTTTTT. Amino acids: CASSLAITGELFF.

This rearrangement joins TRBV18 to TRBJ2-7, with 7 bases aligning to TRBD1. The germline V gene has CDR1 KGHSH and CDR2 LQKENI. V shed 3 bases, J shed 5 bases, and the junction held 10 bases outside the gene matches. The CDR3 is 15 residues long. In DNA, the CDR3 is TGTGCCAGCTCACCTACCTCCCAACAGGGGAACGAGCAGTACTTC. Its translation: CASSPTSQQGNEQYF.